This TCR beta chain was recorded in a study of blood T cell repertoires in COVID-19 (dated by TCRdb to 2020 to 2021). With regard to the full study: Collaborator samples came from the United States, Italy and Spain and covered acute and convalescent phases of COVID-19. Samples were obtained from the ongoing ImmuneRACE study (first 160 participants) and from approximately 1,200 subjects provided by 6 global collaborators. HLA class I and class II types, where available, came from metadata supplied by the sample provider rather than from assay-based typing. The repertoires were made available in a free public database intended to serve as a resource for research on the immune response to SARS-CoV-2. The sample metadata nearly always contained a de-identified subject ID, COVID-19 status, age in years and sex. The prospective study material was composed of cDNA or gDNA derived from T cells, B-cell-depleted T cells, or PBMCs. The dataset comprised deeply sampled blood TCRbeta repertoires from subjects exposed to, actively infected with, or recovered from COVID-19.

TCRbeta CDR3 regions were amplified from genomic DNA by means of the immunoSEQ Assay, a bias-controlled multiplex PCR. For the original study's pipeline: The number of nucleated cells in each sample was estimated from the amplification of reference gene primers within the assay. To quantify the absolute abundance of each unique TCRbeta CDR3 rearrangement, sequence reads were collapsed and filtered. For each sample, productive Simpson clonality was calculated as the square root of Simpson's diversity index over productive rearrangements. TCRdb took over this immuneACCESS table, retaining in-frame rearrangements with V and J assigned. Such tables are incomplete; in checked studies, under half of the missing clones stem from an unresolved V gene, and the remainder is unexplained. V and J calls and clone size are given by that table; D and trimming were obtained from the DNA. The sample data list 150,000 or so clones, and 75% to 90% of these were observed just once. Clones ranked in the top ten supply about 4.5% of the sample.

Broad study findings and their caveats: The quantity of clinical and demographic metadata differed by source and by participant and was supplied without curation.

Participants in the prospective study were aged about 18 to 95 years, lived in 20 to 30 United States geographic areas, and enrolled through a virtual design. To assign participants to cohorts, the prospective study relied on clinical history that participants themselves reported in a screening survey and a study questionnaire. For ImmuneRACE Cohort 3, a participant was defined as recovered based on two consecutive negative NP/OP PCR tests, clearance by a healthcare professional, or resolution of symptoms. In the prospective study, whole blood, serum and a nasopharyngeal or oropharyngeal swab were collected from each participant by mobile phlebotomists. Prospective study participants could optionally give additional blood draws and questionnaires over an approximately 2-month period. Blood samples from the prospective study were shipped frozen or at room temperature prior to DNA extraction. As for this clone: Its antigen is still unknown. Per-base quality was not reported, and no clone a single base away is much larger than it.

Trimming costs V 6 bases and J 2 bases, and their ends lie 16 bases apart. Measured from the cysteine to the phenylalanine, the CDR3 is 15 residues long. The DNA shown is the 45-base CDR3, in frame from base 1. CDR1 and CDR2 were assigned from the germline V gene as MDHEN and SYDVKM. The chain employs TRBV28 and TRBJ1-2; possibly the D gene is TRBD1, per 5 matching bases. The sequencing input was PBMCs or T cells enriched from blood (not recorded which). This sequence originates from a man aged 50 to 59 who had recovered from COVID-19. The CDR3 protein is CASSPQGSGNYGYTF. The sequence in DNA is TGTGCCAGCAGCCCCCAGGGTTCAGGAAACTATGGCTACACCTTC.